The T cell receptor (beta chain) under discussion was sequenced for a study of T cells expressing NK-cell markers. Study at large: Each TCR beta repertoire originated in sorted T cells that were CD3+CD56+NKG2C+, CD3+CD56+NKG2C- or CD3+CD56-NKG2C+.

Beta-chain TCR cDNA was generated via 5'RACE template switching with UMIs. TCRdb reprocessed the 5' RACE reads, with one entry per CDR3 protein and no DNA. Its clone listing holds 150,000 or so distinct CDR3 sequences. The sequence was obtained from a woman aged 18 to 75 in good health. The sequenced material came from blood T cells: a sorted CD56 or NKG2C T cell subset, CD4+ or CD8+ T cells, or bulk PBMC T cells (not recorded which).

CDR3 protein: CASFKGKAGELFF. The rearrangement links TRBV2 to TRBJ2-2; TCRdb names TRBD1, which stays unverified in the absence of DNA. The germline V gene encodes CDR1 SNHLY and CDR2 FYNNEI. CDR3 length: 13 amino acids.